The sample holds a few counts of the clone carrying this T cell receptor (beta chain). Its target is not known. A single record per CDR3 protein comes from TCRdb applying MiXCR to the reads. The sample holds 150,000 to 200,000 distinct CDR3 sequences, approximately 19% seen once. This entry is derived from a study of T cell repertoires in cytomegalovirus infection. Study results and caveats: What dominated the ex vivo response were HLA-C-restricted CMV-specific TCR beta clonotypes.

Sequencing used PBMCs. The source of this sequence is a human donor in good health (CMV status not recorded). Some clones in this sample may be carry-over from other donors' samples.

CDR3 sequence: CASSPHQSYNTEAFF. The CDR3 nucleotides read TGTGCCAGCAGTCCCCATCAGAGTTATAACACTGAAGCTTTCTTT. The chain joins TRBV12-3 or TRBV12-4 to TRBJ1-1; D gene unclear. This CDR3 has 15 residues. V was clipped by 5 bases and J by 2 bases, with 15 bases between them.